The 19 T cell receptor beta chains given below trace back to one sample, sequenced in a study of cytomegalovirus exposure and HLA in healthy donors. The study ran its PCR with 60 Vbeta and 13 Jbeta primers. Sequenced by immunoSEQ multiplex PCR; TCRdb stores in-frame clones only, minus some. The top ten hold around 2.6% of the sample, which has approximately 120,000 clones, more than 15% seen once. The sequencing input was PBMCs. The receptors stem from a female donor in good health and CMV-seropositive.

The V call is TRBV4-1, the J call TRBJ2-7; a possible D gene is TRBD2 (5 bases). The length of the CDR3 is 14 residues. Trimming left V 5 bases short and J 5 bases short, with 16 bases between. CDR1 and CDR2 from the germline V gene are MGHRA and YSYEKL. CDR3 residues: CASSFLPPSNEQYF. CDR3 coding DNA: TGCGCCAGCAGCTTCCTCCCCCCTAGCAACGAGCAGTACTTC.

This clone turned up a few times. CDR3 DNA: TGTGCCAGCAGTTACTTTGGACAGATAGATACGCAGTATTTT. Amino acid sequence: CASSYFGQIDTQYF. V gene TRBV6-5 combines with J gene TRBJ2-3, with a possible D match to TRBD1 (6 bases). Germline V lookup: CDR1 MNHEY, CDR2 SVGAGI. Trimming pared 1 base from V and 5 bases from J, leaving 10 bases between. CDR3 length equals 14 residues.

This clone was counted between two and nine times. This chain joins TRBV4-3 and TRBJ2-3, with TRBD1 matching 8 bases. With V trimmed by 0 bases and J by 2 bases, 10 bases remained unmatched. CDR1 is LGHNA and CDR2 is YSLEER in the germline V gene. The CDR3 runs to 18 residues. CDR3 loop: CASSQERAGTGLTDTQYF. The CDR3 DNA is TGCGCCAGCAGCCAAGAACGCGCCGGGACAGGACTCACAGATACGCAGTATTTT.

This clone was counted only a few times. At one end the junction does not follow the germline gene, possibly because of a read error. CDR3 amino acids: CAGSYRAGSSYNEQFF. The CDR3 DNA follows: TGTGCCGGCAGTTACAGGGCGGGAAGTTCCTACAATGAGCAGTTCTTC. V usage is TRBV6-5 and J usage is TRBJ2-1; D is possibly TRBD1 or TRBD2 (6 bases each). The CDR3 consists of 16 residues. From germline, CDR1 is MNHEY and CDR2 SVGAGI.

The sample holds a few counts of this clone. The J gene is TRBJ2-2, the V gene TRBV5-1; the D gene is possibly TRBD1 (6 bases). The CDR3 sequence is 14 residues long. Germline loops: CDR1 SGHRS, CDR2 YFSETQ. Trimming took off 4 bases at V and 3 bases at J, with 10 bases between the two ends. The CDR3 loop is CASSSGQYTGELFF. CDR3 nucleotide sequence: TGCGCCAGCAGCAGTGGACAGTACACCGGGGAGCTGTTTTTT.

V and J are TRBV7-3 and TRBJ2-1; a weak D match, TRBD2 (5 bases). The germline gives CDR1 SGHTA, CDR2 FQGTGA. The CDR3 covers 13 residues. V lost 5 bases, J lost 13 bases, and 18 bases lay in between. The CDR3 DNA sequence: TGTGCCAGCAGCGGGGAGAATCGATCATTACAGTTCTTC. Translation gives CASSGENRSLQFF.

The chain employs TRBV5-6 and TRBJ2-1; 7 nucleotides line up with TRBD2. Germline CDR1 and CDR2: SGHDT and YYEEEE. The CDR3 runs to 15 residues. V dropped 2 bases and J dropped 1; count of bases not matched to a gene: 3. In DNA, the CDR3 is TGTGCCAGCAGCTTTTGGGGGGGATCCTACAATGAGCAGTTCTTC. Translating gives CASSFWGGSYNEQFF.

The chain combines TRBV9 with TRBJ2-3, with 8 bases aligning to TRBD2. V was clipped by 3 bases and J by 2 bases; unmatched bases: 5. The CDR3 sequence is 15 residues long. The germline CDR1 and CDR2 sequences are SGDLS and YYNGEE. CDR3 residues: CASSAREGDTDTQYF. The CDR3 bases are TGTGCCAGCAGCGCCCGGGAGGGCGACACAGATACGCAGTATTTT. The whole variable domain, filled in from reference TRBV9 and TRBJ2-3, reads DSGVTQTPKHLITATGQRVTLRCSPRSGDLSVYWYQQSLDQGLQFLIQYYNGEERAKGNILERFSAQQFPDLHSELNLSSLELGDSALYFCASSAREGDTDTQYFGPGTRLTVL.

This chain connects TRBV18 to TRBJ1-5, with D maybe TRBD1 (6 bases). The CDR3 contains 13 residues. V was shortened by 4 bases and J by 4 bases, with 8 bases between the two germline ends. Per germline, CDR1 KGHSH and CDR2 LQKENI. The CDR3 DNA reads as TGTGCCAGCTCACAGGGGGTGAATCAGCCCCAGCATTTT. Encoded protein: CASSQGVNQPQHF. The whole variable domain, filled in from reference TRBV18 and TRBJ1-5, reads NAGVMQNPRHLVRRRGQEARLRCSPMKGHSHVYWYRQLPEEGLKFMVYLQKENIIDESGMPKERFSAEFPKEGPSILRIQQVVRGDSAAYFCASSQGVNQPQHFGDGTRLSIL.

This chain joins TRBV28 and TRBJ1-2; 11 nucleotides align to TRBD1. V lost 3 bases, J lost 8 bases, and 8 bases stayed unmatched. The CDR3 extends over 15 amino acids. The germline V gene encodes CDR1 MDHEN and CDR2 SYDVKM. CDR3: CASSLFTGTGGGYTF. CDR3 coding DNA: TGTGCCAGCAGTTTGTTTACCGGGACAGGGGGGGGCTACACCTTC.

This clone turned up a few times. V and J are TRBV11-3 and TRBJ1-3, with 10 bases fitting TRBD1. Looked up from germline, CDR1 is SGHNT and CDR2 is YENEEA. V was pared by 6 bases and J by 4 bases, with 15 bases of the junction left unmatched. The CDR3 contains 18 residues. The DNA for the CDR3 is TGTGCCAGCAGAGGTAAAGGGACAGGGGAATGTTCGGGAAACACCATATATTTT. It is translated as CASRGKGTGECSGNTIYF. Full variable domain (outside the CDR3, taken from reference TRBV11-3 and TRBJ1-3): EAGVVQSPRYKIIEKKQPVAFWCNPISGHNTLYWYLQNLGQGPELLIRYENEEAVDDSQLPKDRFSAERLKGVDSTLKIQPAELGDSAVYLCASRGKGTGECSGNTIYFGEGSWLTVV.

The CDR3 DNA reads as TGTGCCAGCACCCGAACTAGATCTGGGGCCAACGTCCTGACTTTC. Translation gives CASTRTRSGANVLTF. The chain recombines TRBV6-5 with TRBJ2-6; D perhaps matches TRBD2 (5 bases). Germline V gene data show CDR1 as MNHEY and CDR2 as SVGAGI. There are 15 residues in the CDR3. V gave up 7 bases and J gave up 1 base, with 11 bases separating them.

V usage is TRBV5-6 and J usage is TRBJ1-2; weak D call: TRBD1 (5 bases). Germline CDR1 SGHDT, CDR2 YYEEEE. V lost 5 bases and J lost 4, with 9 bases in between. The CDR3 loop spans 12 amino acids. The chain's CDR3 is CASRSQGYGYTF. The CDR3 nucleotides read TGTGCCAGCAGGAGTCAGGGCTATGGCTACACCTTC.

This clone came up once. This sequence joins TRBV4-2 and TRBJ2-1; 14 bases map to TRBD2. This CDR3 contains 17 residues. With V trimmed by 4 bases and J by 10 bases, 12 bases remained unmatched. Germline CDR1 and CDR2: LGHNA and YNFKEQ. CDR3 nucleotides: TGTGCCAGCAGCCTTTTACTTCCGGGACTAGCGGGGGACGAGCAGTTCTTC. Its translation is CASSLLLPGLAGDEQFF.

The chain uses TRBV11-2 and TRBJ2-7, with D perhaps TRBD1 (6 bases). This CDR3 comprises 16 residues. V was clipped by 4 bases and J by 2 bases, with 18 bases between them. CDR1 is SGHAT and CDR2 is FQNNGV in the germline V gene. The CDR3 region is CASSSQNREWPYEQYF. CDR3 DNA sequence: TGTGCCAGCAGCTCCCAAAACAGGGAATGGCCCTACGAGCAGTACTTC.

This clone was seen only a few times. The chain joins TRBV5-6 to TRBJ2-5; D ambiguous. CDR3 length: 16 amino acids. V was trimmed by 0 bases and J by 2 bases, leaving 14 bases between them. Germline V gene data show CDR1 as SGHDT and CDR2 as YYEEEE. In DNA form, the CDR3 reads TGTGCCAGCAGCTTGGGGCTCGGCGGTACTCAAGAGACCCAGTACTTC. This codes for CASSLGLGGTQETQYF.

This clone occurred a few times. The V gene is TRBV10-3, the J gene TRBJ2-3; 11 nucleotides agree with TRBD2. V was pared by 4 bases and J by 2 bases, with 5 bases of the junction left unmatched. Germline V gene sequence: CDR1 ENHRY, CDR2 SYGVKD. CDR3 length equals 16 residues. The DNA for the CDR3 is TGTGCCATCAGTGTTTTGACTAGCGGGGACACAGATACGCAGTATTTT. Protein: CAISVLTSGDTDTQYF.

This chain connects TRBV11-2 to TRBJ2-1; 7 positions match TRBD1. This CDR3 has 15 amino acids. The V gene's germline CDR1 is SGHAT and CDR2 FQNNGV. V lost 5 bases and J lost 8; bases outside the gene matches: 12. In DNA, the CDR3 is TGTGCCAGCAGCCGCCGGACAGGCGGTTACGATGAGCAGTTCTTC. It translates to CASSRRTGGYDEQFF.

The rearrangement joins TRBV7-2 to TRBJ2-7; no reliable D call. Germline V lookup: CDR1 SGHTA, CDR2 FQGNSA. The CDR3 is 13 residues long. Trimming left V 1 base short and J 6 bases short, with 10 bases between. CDR3 sequence (DNA): TGTGCCAGCAGCTTAGAAATTATCGGCGAGCAGTACTTC. It specifies CASSLEIIGEQYF.